Listed here is a single T cell receptor beta chain. The source of the sample is a study of blood T cell repertoires in COVID-19. On the study more broadly: Acute-phase and convalescent COVID-19 samples originated in the United States, Italy and Spain. The cDNA or gDNA used as material had been derived from T cells, B-cell-depleted T cells, or PBMCs.

Germline CDR1 MNHEY, CDR2 SVGAGI. The CDR3 runs to 12 residues. V dropped 5 bases and J dropped 11 bases, with 13 bases sitting between them. Original data processing: Reference gene primer amplification gave nucleated cell count estimates. Profiling relied on immunoSEQ multiplex PCR, and the TCRdb table lists in-frame clones only, not all of them. That table is the source of V, J and clone size, and D and trimming were worked out from the DNA. The profile shows more than 95,000 clones, roughly four fifths of them singletons. The gene calls are TRBV6-5 and TRBJ2-1, with D maybe TRBD1 (5 bases). Sequencing was performed on peripheral blood. This receptor was taken from a man aged 55 to 70 with acute or convalescent COVID-19. CDR3 sequence reads: CASSKQESQQFF. CDR3 coding DNA: TGTGCCAGCAGTAAACAGGAGTCCCAGCAGTTCTTC.